The clone carrying this TCR beta chain came up a few times. As yet, its antigen is unknown. Other DNA sequences in the sample encode the same CDR3. Germline loops: CDR1 SGHRS, CDR2 YFSETQ. The CDR3 has 14 residues. The V end was cut by 0 bases, the J end by 2 bases, with 8 bases between. Investigators reverse transcribed all isolated RNA, so they sequenced expressed TCRB transcripts. Sequencing was performed with immunoSEQ multiplex PCR; in TCRdb, only in-frame clones are kept and a portion is missing. The table records 680,000 or so clones, around 15% of them present only once. This entry comes from a study of beta chain features in type 1 diabetes. Study-wide results and caveats: There was a moderate but significant shortening of TCRB CDR3s in all four CD4+ subsets of Type 1 diabetes patients.

The chain links TRBV5-1 to TRBJ1-1, with D hard to call. The sample comprised naive CD4+ T cells from blood. The sequence derives from a man aged 18 to 35 with type 1 diabetes. CDR3 sequence: CASSLAAGNTEAFF. CDR3 coding DNA: TGCGCCAGCAGCTTGGCAGCGGGTAACACTGAAGCTTTCTTT.